This T cell receptor beta chain was identified during a study of blood T cells in healthy people across ages. In the case of this clonotype: The antigen is not known.

Donation came from healthy Caucasian individuals in Russia who were aged roughly 6 to 95. A second PCR of 7 to 11 cycles used a sample-barcoded 5' primer and a J-beta primer mix. TCRdb recomputed calls from the 5' RACE reads with MiXCR, one row per CDR3 protein. The sample includes around 780,000 distinct CDR3 sequences, roughly 50% of them seen just once. The study's findings and limits: Strong correlation linked observed beta diversity and percent naive T cells. CMV status of donors was not determined, possibly confounding expanded clonotype changes. Roughly linear age-related decline in beta diversity appeared, significant by age around 36.

This TCR was recovered from a man in his forties in good health. Source material: blood.

CDR3 loop: CASSQDSPYTDTQYF. In nucleotides, the CDR3 is TGTGCCAGCAGCCAAGACAGCCCTTACACAGATACGCAGTATTTT. The gene calls are TRBV3-1 and TRBJ2-3; D is ambiguous. Trimming cost V 0 bases and J 2 bases, with 9 bases left between them. The CDR3 spans 15 residues. Germline assignment: CDR1 LGHDT and CDR2 YNNKEL (reference sequence).